This entry concerns a single TCR beta chain. Its antigen is unidentified. These data originate in a study of cytomegalovirus exposure and HLA in healthy donors. Study-wide results and caveats: TCR beta sequences reportedly predicted most subjects' HLA-A and HLA-B alleles accurately. Researchers reported in a later analysis that a missense DCLRE1C variant was tied to TCR beta V- and J-gene trimming. An analysis was carried out later, and it reportedly showed fewer N-insertions in an Asian-associated ancestry cluster than the approximately 670-donor mean.

Looked up from germline, CDR1 is SGHVS and CDR2 is FQNEAQ. The CDR3 is 13 amino acids. V lost 4 bases and J lost 8, with 12 bases in between. Primers for the PCR totalled 60 Vbeta and 13 Jbeta. The table came from immunoSEQ multiplex PCR; TCRdb's copy has only in-frame clones and leaves some out. The data contain over 200,000 clones, around 73% of them singletons. There were likely unrecorded immune exposures, though donors were nominally healthy when sampled. The source material was PBMCs. This TCR was recovered from a male donor in good health and CMV-seronegative. The chain has TRBV7-8 and TRBJ2-1, with D possibly matching TRBD2 (5 bases). The CDR3 region is CASSSGGHDEQFF. As DNA, the CDR3 is TGTGCCAGCAGCTCCGGAGGTCACGATGAGCAGTTCTTC.